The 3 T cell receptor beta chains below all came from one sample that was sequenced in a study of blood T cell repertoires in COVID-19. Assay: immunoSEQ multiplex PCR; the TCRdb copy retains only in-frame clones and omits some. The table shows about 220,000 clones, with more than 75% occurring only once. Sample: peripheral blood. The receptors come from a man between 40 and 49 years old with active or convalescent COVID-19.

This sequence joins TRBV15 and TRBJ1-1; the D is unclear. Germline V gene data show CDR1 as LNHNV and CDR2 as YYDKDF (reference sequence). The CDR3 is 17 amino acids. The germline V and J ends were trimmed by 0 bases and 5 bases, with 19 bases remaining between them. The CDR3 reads CATSRDQYGEFGTEAFF. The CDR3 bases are TGTGCCACCAGCAGAGACCAATACGGGGAATTTGGGACTGAAGCTTTCTTT.

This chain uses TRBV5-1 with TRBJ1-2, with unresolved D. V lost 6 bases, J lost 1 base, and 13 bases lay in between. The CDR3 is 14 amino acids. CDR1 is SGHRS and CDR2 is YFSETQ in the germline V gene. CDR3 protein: CASNVHGNNYGYTF. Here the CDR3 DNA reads TGCGCCAGCAACGTTCACGGGAATAACTATGGCTACACCTTC. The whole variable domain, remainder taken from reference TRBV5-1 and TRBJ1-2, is KAGVTQTPRYLIKTRGQQVTLSCSPISGHRSVSWYQQTPGQGLQFLFEYFSETQRNKGNFPGRFSGRQFSNSRSEMNVSTLELGDSALYLCASNVHGNNYGYTFGSGTRLTVV.

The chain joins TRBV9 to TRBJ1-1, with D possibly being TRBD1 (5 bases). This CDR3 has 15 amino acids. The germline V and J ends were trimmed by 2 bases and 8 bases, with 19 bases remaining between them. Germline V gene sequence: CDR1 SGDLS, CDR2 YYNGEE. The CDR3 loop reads CASSVFRGFSSEAFF. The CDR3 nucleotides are TGTGCCAGCAGCGTTTTTAGGGGATTCTCGTCAGAAGCTTTCTTT.